The present entry profiles one TCR beta chain with its context. Antigen unknown. These data come from a study of tumor-infiltrating lymphocytes in localized non-small cell lung cancer. At the level of the study: The cohort mixed smokers and never-smokers, several histologies, and some post-neoadjuvant-chemotherapy samples.

Study-level results: Immunotypes IM1 and IM2 had similar TCR-derived T-cell fractions. Different pieces of the same tissue were used for each assay.

Losses at the gene ends were 6 bases for V and 5 bases for J; bases not matched to a gene: 7. CDR3 length: 14 residues. Looked up from germline, CDR1 is MNHNY and CDR2 is SVGAGI (reference sequence). Libraries were prepared by immunoSEQ multiplex PCR; TCRdb keeps only in-frame clonotypes and omits some of them. Of fewer than 3,500 clones in the sample, 43% were seen once. The specimen sequenced was uninvolved lung tissue not adjacent to the tumor. The chain joins TRBV6-6 to TRBJ2-1, with 7 bases matching TRBD1. This TCR was sampled from a human donor with non-small cell lung cancer. CDR3 protein: CASSTRDRNNEQFF. The CDR3 DNA follows: TGTGCCAGCAGCACCCGGGACAGAAACAATGAGCAGTTCTTC.